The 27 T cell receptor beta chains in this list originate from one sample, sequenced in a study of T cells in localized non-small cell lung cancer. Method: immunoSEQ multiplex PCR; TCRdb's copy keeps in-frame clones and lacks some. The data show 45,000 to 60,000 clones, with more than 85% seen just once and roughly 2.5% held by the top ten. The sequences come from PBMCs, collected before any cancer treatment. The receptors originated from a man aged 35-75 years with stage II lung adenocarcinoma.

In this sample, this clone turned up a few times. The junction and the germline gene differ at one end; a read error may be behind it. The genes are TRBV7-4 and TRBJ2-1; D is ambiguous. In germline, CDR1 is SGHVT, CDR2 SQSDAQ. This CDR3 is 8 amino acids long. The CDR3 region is CARSSQFF. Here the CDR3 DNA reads TGTGCCAGGAGCTCCCAGTTCTTC.

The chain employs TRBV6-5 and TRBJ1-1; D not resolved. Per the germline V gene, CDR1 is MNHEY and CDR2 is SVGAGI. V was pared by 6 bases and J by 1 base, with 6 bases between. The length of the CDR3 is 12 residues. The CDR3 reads CASSPGNTEAFF. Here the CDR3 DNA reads TGTGCCAGCAGCCCCGGGAACACTGAAGCTTTCTTT.

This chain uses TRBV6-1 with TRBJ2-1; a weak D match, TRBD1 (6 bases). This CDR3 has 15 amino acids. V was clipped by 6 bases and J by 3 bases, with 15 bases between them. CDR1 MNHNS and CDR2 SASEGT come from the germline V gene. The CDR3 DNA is TGTGCCAGCAGCCCAGGGGAGAACTACTACAATGAGCAGTTCTTC. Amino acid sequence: CASSPGENYYNEQFF.

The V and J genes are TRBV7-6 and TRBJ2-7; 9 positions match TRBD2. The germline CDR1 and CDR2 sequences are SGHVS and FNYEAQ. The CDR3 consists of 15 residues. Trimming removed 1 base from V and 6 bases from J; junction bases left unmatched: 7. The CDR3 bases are TGTGCCAGCAGCTTAGGTAGCGGGGGTGTCTCCGAGCAGTACTTC. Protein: CASSLGSGGVSEQYF.

CDR3 amino acids: CASSLSSGDDNYGYTF. The DNA of the CDR3 is TGCGCCAGCAGCTTGTCGTCAGGGGACGATAACTATGGCTACACCTTC. This chain uses TRBV5-1 with TRBJ1-2; perhaps TRBD1 as D (6 bases). Per germline, CDR1 SGHRS and CDR2 YFSETQ. This CDR3 has 16 residues. Deletions cut 1 base from V and 1 base from J, with 14 bases between.

The CDR3 loop reads CASTLDRGQNQPQHF. The CDR3 nucleotides are TGTGCCAGCACCTTAGACAGGGGCCAGAATCAGCCCCAGCATTTT. The V and J genes are TRBV6-1 and TRBJ1-5; TRBD1 aligns across 8 bases. Germline V gives CDR1 MNHNS, CDR2 SASEGT. This CDR3 contains 15 residues. V gave up 7 bases and J gave up 4 bases; unmatched junction bases: 9.

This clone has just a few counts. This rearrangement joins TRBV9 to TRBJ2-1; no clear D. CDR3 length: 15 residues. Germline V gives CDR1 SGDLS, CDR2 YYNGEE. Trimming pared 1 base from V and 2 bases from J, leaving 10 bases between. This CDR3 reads CASSVLEAPYNEQFF. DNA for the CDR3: TGTGCCAGCAGCGTACTGGAAGCCCCCTACAATGAGCAGTTCTTC.

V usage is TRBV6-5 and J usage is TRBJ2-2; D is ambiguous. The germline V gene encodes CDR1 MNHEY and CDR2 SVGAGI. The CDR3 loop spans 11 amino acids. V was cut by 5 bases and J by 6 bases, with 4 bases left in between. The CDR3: CASSEAGELFF. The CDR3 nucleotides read TGTGCCAGCAGTGAAGCCGGGGAGCTGTTTTTT.

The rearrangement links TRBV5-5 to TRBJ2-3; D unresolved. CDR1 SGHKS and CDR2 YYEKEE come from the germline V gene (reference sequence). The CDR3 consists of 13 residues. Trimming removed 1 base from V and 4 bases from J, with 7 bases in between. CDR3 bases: TGTGCCAGCAGCTTGAATGGCCCAGATACGCAGTATTTT. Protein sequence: CASSLNGPDTQYF.

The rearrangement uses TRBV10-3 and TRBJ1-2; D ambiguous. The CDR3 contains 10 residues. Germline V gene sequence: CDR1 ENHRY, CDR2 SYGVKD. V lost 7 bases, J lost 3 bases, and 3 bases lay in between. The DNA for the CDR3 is TGTGCCATCACAGACTATGGCTACACCTTC. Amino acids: CAITDYGYTF.

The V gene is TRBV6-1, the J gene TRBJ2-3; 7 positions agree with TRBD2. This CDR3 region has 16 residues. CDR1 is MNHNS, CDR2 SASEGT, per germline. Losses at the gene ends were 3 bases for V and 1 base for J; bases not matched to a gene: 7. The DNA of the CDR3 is TGTGCCAGCAGTGACCTCGGGGGGTGGGGCACAGATACGCAGTATTTT. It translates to CASSDLGGWGTDTQYF.

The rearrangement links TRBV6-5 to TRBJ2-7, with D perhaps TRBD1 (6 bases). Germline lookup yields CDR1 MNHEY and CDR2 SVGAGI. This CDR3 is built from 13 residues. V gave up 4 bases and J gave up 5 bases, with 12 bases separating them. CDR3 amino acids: CASSLNRQDEQYF. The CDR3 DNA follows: TGTGCCAGCAGTTTAAACCGACAGGACGAGCAGTACTTC.

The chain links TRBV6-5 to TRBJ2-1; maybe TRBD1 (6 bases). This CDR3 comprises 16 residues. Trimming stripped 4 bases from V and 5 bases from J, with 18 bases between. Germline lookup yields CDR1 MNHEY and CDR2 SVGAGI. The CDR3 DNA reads TGTGCCAGCAGTTCCCCTAGGTACGGGGACAACAATGAGCAGTTCTTC. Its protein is CASSSPRYGDNNEQFF.

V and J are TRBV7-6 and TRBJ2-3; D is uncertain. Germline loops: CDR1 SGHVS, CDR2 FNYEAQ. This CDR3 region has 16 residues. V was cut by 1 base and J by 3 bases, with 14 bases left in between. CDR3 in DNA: TGTGCCAGCAGCTTAGAGCCAGGCCCAACAACAGATACGCAGTATTTT. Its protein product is CASSLEPGPTTDTQYF.

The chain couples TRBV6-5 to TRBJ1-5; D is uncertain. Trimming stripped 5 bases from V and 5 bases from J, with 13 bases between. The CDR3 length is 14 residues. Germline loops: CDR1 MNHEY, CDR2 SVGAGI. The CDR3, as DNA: TGTGCCAGCAGTCCCCCCGGGCCGTATCAGCCCCAGCATTTT. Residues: CASSPPGPYQPQHF.

The CDR3 DNA sequence: TGTGCCAGCAGCTTCCTGCAGTCCCCCTATGGCTACACCTTC. Amino acid sequence: CASSFLQSPYGYTF. V is TRBV5-6 and J is TRBJ1-2; no definite D call. The CDR3 spans 14 residues. V lost 2 bases, J lost 4 bases, and 12 bases lay in between. Germline CDR1 is SGHDT and CDR2 is YYEEEE.

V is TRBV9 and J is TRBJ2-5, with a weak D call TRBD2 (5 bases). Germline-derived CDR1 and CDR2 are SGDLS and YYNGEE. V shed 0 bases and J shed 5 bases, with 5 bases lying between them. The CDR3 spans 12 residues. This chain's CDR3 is CASSVGGETQYF. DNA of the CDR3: TGTGCCAGCAGCGTAGGAGGGGAGACCCAGTACTTC.

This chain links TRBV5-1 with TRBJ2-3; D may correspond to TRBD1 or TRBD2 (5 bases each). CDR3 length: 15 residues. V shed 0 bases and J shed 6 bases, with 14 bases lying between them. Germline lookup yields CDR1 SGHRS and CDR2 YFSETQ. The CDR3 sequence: CASSLGGARSDTQYF. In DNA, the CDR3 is TGCGCCAGCAGCTTGGGAGGGGCCAGGTCGGATACGCAGTATTTT. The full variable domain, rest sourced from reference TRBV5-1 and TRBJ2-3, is KAGVTQTPRYLIKTRGQQVTLSCSPISGHRSVSWYQQTPGQGLQFLFEYFSETQRNKGNFPGRFSGRQFSNSRSEMNVSTLELGDSALYLCASSLGGARSDTQYFGPGTRLTVL.

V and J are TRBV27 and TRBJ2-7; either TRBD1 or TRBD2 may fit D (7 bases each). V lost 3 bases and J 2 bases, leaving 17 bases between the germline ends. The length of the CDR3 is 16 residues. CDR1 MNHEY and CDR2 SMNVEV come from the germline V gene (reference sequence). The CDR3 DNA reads TGTGCCAGCAGTTTTTCCGGGACAGCGGGACCCTACGAGCAGTACTTC. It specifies CASSFSGTAGPYEQYF.

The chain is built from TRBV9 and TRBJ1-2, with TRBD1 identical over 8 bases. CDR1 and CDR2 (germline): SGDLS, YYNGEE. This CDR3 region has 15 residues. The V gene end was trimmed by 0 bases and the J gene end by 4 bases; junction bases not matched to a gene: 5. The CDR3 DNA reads TGTGCCAGCAGCGTAGATGGACAGGGTTTCTATGGCTACACCTTC. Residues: CASSVDGQGFYGYTF. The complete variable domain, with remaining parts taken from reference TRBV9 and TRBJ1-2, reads DSGVTQTPKHLITATGQRVTLRCSPRSGDLSVYWYQQSLDQGLQFLIQYYNGEERAKGNILERFSAQQFPDLHSELNLSSLELGDSALYFCASSVDGQGFYGYTFGSGTRLTVV.

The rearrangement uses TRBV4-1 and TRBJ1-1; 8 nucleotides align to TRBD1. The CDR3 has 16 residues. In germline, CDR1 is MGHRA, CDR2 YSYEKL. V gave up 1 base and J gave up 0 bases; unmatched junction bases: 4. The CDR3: CASSQARGLLNTEAFF. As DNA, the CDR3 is TGCGCCAGCAGCCAAGCCAGGGGGCTTTTGAACACTGAAGCTTTCTTT.

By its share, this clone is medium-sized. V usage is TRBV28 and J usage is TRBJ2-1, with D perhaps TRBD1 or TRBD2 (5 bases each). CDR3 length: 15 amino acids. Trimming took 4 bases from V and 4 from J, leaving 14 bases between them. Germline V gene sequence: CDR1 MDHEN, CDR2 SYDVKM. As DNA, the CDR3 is TGTGCCAGCAGTTATCTGGACACGGGATACAATGAGCAGTTCTTC. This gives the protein CASSYLDTGYNEQFF.

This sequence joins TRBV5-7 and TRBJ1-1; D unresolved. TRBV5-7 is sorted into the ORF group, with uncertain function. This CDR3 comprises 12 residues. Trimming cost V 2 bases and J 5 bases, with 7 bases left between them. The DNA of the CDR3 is TGTGCCAGCAGCTTTTTAGGGACTGAAGCTTTCTTT. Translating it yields CASSFLGTEAFF.

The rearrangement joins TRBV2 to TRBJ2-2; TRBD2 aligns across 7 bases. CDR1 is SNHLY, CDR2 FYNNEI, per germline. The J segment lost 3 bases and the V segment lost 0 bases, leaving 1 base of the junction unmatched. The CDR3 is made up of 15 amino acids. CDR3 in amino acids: CASSEARGYTGELFF. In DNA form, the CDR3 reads TGTGCCAGCAGTGAAGCGCGGGGGTACACCGGGGAGCTGTTTTTT.

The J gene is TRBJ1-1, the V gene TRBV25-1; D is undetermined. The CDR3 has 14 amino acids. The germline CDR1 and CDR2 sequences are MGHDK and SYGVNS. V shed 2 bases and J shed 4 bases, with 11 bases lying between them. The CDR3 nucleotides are TGTGCCAGCAGTGAAAGGGAAGGGAGCACTGAAGCTTTCTTT. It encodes CASSEREGSTEAFF.

The CDR3 loop is CSVQITGNTEAFF. The CDR3 bases are TGCAGCGTTCAGATAACAGGGAACACTGAAGCTTTCTTT. The genes are TRBV29-1 and TRBJ1-1, with TRBD1 as a possible D gene (5 bases). Per the germline V gene, CDR1 is SQVTM and CDR2 is ANQGSEA. There are 13 residues in the CDR3. The V gene lost 5 bases and the J gene lost 1 base, with 11 bases spanning the gap.

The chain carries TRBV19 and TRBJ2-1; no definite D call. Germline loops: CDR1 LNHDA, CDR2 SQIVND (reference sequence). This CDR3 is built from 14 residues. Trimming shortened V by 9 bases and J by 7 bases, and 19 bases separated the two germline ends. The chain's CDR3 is CASRPLGDLNEQFF. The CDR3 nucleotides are TGTGCCAGCAGGCCCCTTGGGGATTTGAATGAGCAGTTCTTC.